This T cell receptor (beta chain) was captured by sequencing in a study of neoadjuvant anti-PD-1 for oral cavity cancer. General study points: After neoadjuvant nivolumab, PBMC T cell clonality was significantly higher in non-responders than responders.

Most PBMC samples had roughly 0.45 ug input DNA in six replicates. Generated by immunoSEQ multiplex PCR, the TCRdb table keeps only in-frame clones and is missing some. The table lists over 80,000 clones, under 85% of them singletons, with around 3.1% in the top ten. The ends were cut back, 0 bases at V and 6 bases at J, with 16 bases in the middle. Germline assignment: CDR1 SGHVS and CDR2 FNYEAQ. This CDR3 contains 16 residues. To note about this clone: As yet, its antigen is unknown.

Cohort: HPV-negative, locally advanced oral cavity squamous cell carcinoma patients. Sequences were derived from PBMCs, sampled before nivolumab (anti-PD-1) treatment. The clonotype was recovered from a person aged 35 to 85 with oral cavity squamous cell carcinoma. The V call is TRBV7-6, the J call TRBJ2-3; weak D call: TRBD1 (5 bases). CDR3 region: CASSLAQGLFSDTQYF. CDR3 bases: TGTGCCAGCAGCTTAGCCCAGGGATTGTTCAGTGATACGCAGTATTTT.